This TCR beta chain is from a study of T cells in Graves' hyperthyroidism and ophthalmopathy. Study in general: Peripheral blood collection took place at initial diagnosis, before any treatment.

Amplification of TCR beta CDR3 regions was performed using RNA transcripts as template. During a first-round RT-PCR of the TCR CDR3, the HTBI primer set was used. TCRdb fed the multiplex PCR reads into MiXCR, producing one record per CDR3 protein. The table includes around 240,000 distinct CDR3 sequences, about 14% detected once. Note on this clonotype: What it recognizes is unknown.

The germline CDR1 and CDR2 sequences are LNHDA and SQIVND (reference sequence). The CDR3 contains 13 residues. V lost 3 bases, J lost 8 bases, and 3 bases stayed unmatched. Patients aged 18 to 65 had newly diagnosed hyperthyroidism that had lasted under 2 months. Uncontrolled infection, other autoimmune disease, pregnancy or lactation led to exclusion. Broader study findings: Ophthalmopathy stood apart from stable hyperthyroidism in a 13 V-J model.

This clonotype was sampled from a woman in her 40s with Graves' hyperthyroidism that later progressed to Graves' ophthalmopathy. The sequencing sample was made of blood. The gene calls are TRBV19 and TRBJ1-2; 10 bases match TRBD1. The CDR3 is CASSIGTGDGYTF. The DNA of the CDR3 is TGTGCCAGTAGTATTGGGACAGGGGACGGCTACACCTTC.